Included here is one T cell receptor (beta chain) sequence, with context. Its antigen is still unknown. The entry originates in a study of PD-1 blockade in classical Hodgkin lymphoma. Study at large: The study gave patients nivolumab 3 mg/kg intravenously every 2 weeks.

No patient escaped relapse after autologous stem cell transplantation, and brentuximab vedotin exposure varied. Some clones are missing from TCRdb's copy, which holds only in-frame ones; the method was immunoSEQ multiplex PCR. This table holds under 70,000 clones, about 91% found once. Study conclusions and caveats: CD4+ TCR diversity, unlike CD8+, rose significantly by C4D1.

V was cut by 1 base and J by 8 bases, with 20 bases left in between. The CDR3 sequence is 17 residues long. Germline CDR1 reads SNHLY; CDR2 reads FYNNEI. The sequencing here drew on peripheral blood mononuclear cells (PBMCs), taken at baseline. The TCR was taken from a human donor with classical Hodgkin lymphoma. The chain links TRBV2 to TRBJ1-4; D is undetermined. For the CDR3, the DNA is TGTGCCAGCAGTGAAGAGGTCGTTGGAAGGAGAGCGGAAAAACTGTTTTTT. Translation: CASSEEVVGRRAEKLFF.